The 17 T cell receptor beta chains listed next were all sequenced from one sample in a study of T cells expressing NK-cell markers. TCRdb reanalyzed the 5' RACE reads and collapses them to one entry per CDR3 protein, without DNA. Its listing shows some 410,000 distinct CDR3 sequences. The sample consisted of blood T cells: a sorted CD56 or NKG2C T cell subset, CD4+ or CD8+ T cells, or bulk PBMC T cells (not recorded which). The receptor source for this set is a woman aged 18-70 years in good health.

V gene TRBV29-1 combines with J gene TRBJ2-5; checking the TCRdb D call of TRBD2 is not possible without DNA. This CDR3 is built from 14 residues. CDR1 and CDR2 from the germline V gene are SQVTM and ANQGSEA. The CDR3: CSVEGGRGEETQYF.

V usage is TRBV6-1 and J usage is TRBJ2-7; TCRdb gives TRBD1 as the D gene, but with no DNA this cannot be confirmed. The CDR3 covers 13 residues. Germline CDR1 reads MNHNS; CDR2 reads SASEGT. The chain's CDR3 is CAGNRGLSYEQYF.

The chain employs TRBV12-3 or TRBV12-4 and TRBJ2-1; TCRdb calls TRBD1, which cannot be checked without DNA. This CDR3 comprises 15 residues. The CDR3 reads CASSGGTGVYNEQFF.

The chain employs TRBV6-2 or TRBV6-3 and TRBJ2-3; TCRdb designates TRBD1, a call that cannot be tested without DNA. Germline CDR1 MNHEY, CDR2 SVGEGT. This CDR3 comprises 12 residues. This CDR3 reads CASSYSTGGGEF.

This chain uses TRBV5-6 with TRBJ1-1. Germline V gene data show CDR1 as SGHDT and CDR2 as YYEEEE. The CDR3 is 15 residues long. The CDR3 region is CASSPEGRMNTEAFF. Combining the CDR3 with reference TRBV5-6 and TRBJ1-1 gives the whole variable domain DAGVTQSPTHLIKTRGQQVTLRCSPKSGHDTVSWYQQALGQGPQFIFQYYEEEERQRGNFPDRFSGHQFPNYSSELNVNALLLGDSALYLCASSPEGRMNTEAFFGQGTRLTVV.

V gene TRBV7-6 combines with J gene TRBJ1-1. This CDR3 contains 16 residues. Per germline, CDR1 SGHVS and CDR2 FNYEAQ. This CDR3 is CASSLAVSSMNTEAFF.

V and J are TRBV27 and TRBJ1-2; with no DNA, the TCRdb D assignment of TRBD1 cannot be verified. The CDR3 runs to 15 residues. Germline V gene lookup returns CDR1 MNHEY and CDR2 SMNVEV (reference sequence). The CDR3: CASSLTQGPNYGYTF.

V is TRBV24-1 and J is TRBJ2-5; the D call of TRBD1 rests on TCRdb alone, since no DNA is present to check it. This CDR3 has 13 amino acids. The germline gives CDR1 KGHDR, CDR2 SFDVKD. This CDR3 is CATSSRGQETQYF.

This chain joins TRBV12-3 or TRBV12-4 and TRBJ1-2; TCRdb gives TRBD1 as the D gene, but with no DNA this cannot be confirmed. The CDR3 spans 14 residues. The CDR3 spells CASSFGQPGGGYTF.

The chain is built from TRBV3-1 and TRBJ2-4; checking the TCRdb D call of TRBD2 is not possible without DNA. This CDR3 is built from 19 residues. Germline CDR1 reads LGHDT; CDR2 reads YNNKEL (reference sequence). The CDR3 is CASSVRPSGSDKAKNIQYF.

The V call is TRBV20-1, the J call TRBJ2-5; TCRdb's D call, TRBD1, is unchecked because there is no DNA. CDR1 and CDR2 from the germline V gene are DFQATT and SNEGSKA (reference sequence). The CDR3 runs 14 residues. This CDR3 is CSARDVSGTETQYF.

The gene calls are TRBV7-2 and TRBJ2-5; as DNA is missing, the TRBD2 call by TCRdb cannot be tested. The CDR3 totals 14 residues. The germline V gene has CDR1 SGHTA and CDR2 FQGNSA. The CDR3 reads CASSPYLGWEGQYF.

The rearrangement joins TRBV13 to TRBJ2-5; TCRdb's D call, TRBD1, is unchecked because there is no DNA. The germline CDR1 and CDR2 sequences are PRHDT and FYEKMQ (reference sequence). This CDR3 contains 18 residues. The CDR3 sequence: CASSSRRLKEDRKETQYF.

The chain couples TRBV24-1 to TRBJ2-5; without DNA, the TCRdb call of TRBD2 cannot be checked. Germline CDR1 reads KGHDR; CDR2 reads SFDVKD. The CDR3 is made up of 16 amino acids. This chain's CDR3 is CATSDSKEADQETQYF.

CDR3 in amino acids: CSALQGTDTQYF. The V call is TRBV20-1, the J call TRBJ2-3; checking the TCRdb D call of TRBD1 is not possible without DNA. The germline V gene has CDR1 DFQATT and CDR2 SNEGSKA (reference sequence). The CDR3 totals 12 residues.

This chain uses TRBV4-3 with TRBJ1-4; TCRdb's D call of TRBD1 is untestable without DNA. Germline V gene lookup returns CDR1 LGHNA and CDR2 YSLEER. This CDR3 has 19 residues. The CDR3 protein is CASSQAPNRGIRANEKLFF.

The V and J genes are TRBV5-4 and TRBJ1-6. This CDR3 is built from 16 residues. Germline V gene sequence: CDR1 SGHNT, CDR2 YYREEE (reference sequence). CDR3 region: CASSDDGPLYNSPLHF.